This T cell receptor (beta chain) was observed in a study of HIV-infected patients and healthy controls. Alpha and beta constant-region primers primed reverse transcription of approximately 0.55 ug RNA. Alpha and beta chain libraries were made separately by chain-specific third strand synthesis with multiplexing indices. Ligation attached cDNA to a 5' RACE adapter that carried a random hexamer and SP2 site. From the 5' RACE reads, TCRdb called clonotypes with MiXCR, one entry per CDR3 protein. Here the sample spans some 10,000 distinct CDR3 sequences, under 6% being singletons. Germline CDR1 and CDR2: LGHNA and YSLEER. V lost 6 bases to trimming and J lost 6 bases, with 7 bases between them. This CDR3 has 11 residues. This clonotype came up many times. Its antigen is undetermined. General study points: In healthy controls, MAIT alpha CDR3s were common; in HIV+ repertoires, severely depleted. Size-matching overweighted rare events from HIV-infected data when comparing patients with controls.

The repertoire came from unfractionated whole blood and reflected all unsorted peripheral T cells. Sequenced input: blood. This sequence was found in an adult in good health. The chain employs TRBV4-3 and TRBJ2-3; D is possibly TRBD1 (5 bases). The DNA for the CDR3 is TGCGCCAGCAGGCCAGGGGATACGCAGTATTTT. It translates to CASRPGDTQYF.